This is a list of T cell receptor beta chains from one sample in a study of T cells in Graves' hyperthyroidism and ophthalmopathy. Via MiXCR, TCRdb re-called the multiplex PCR reads, giving one row per CDR3 protein. Altogether about 770,000 distinct CDR3 sequences are present, around 19% being singletons, with the ten largest covering over 15%. Source material: blood. The receptors stem from a woman in her fifties or sixties with Graves' hyperthyroidism that later progressed to Graves' ophthalmopathy. Each CDR3 is given with its conserved first and last residue. Each record gives: J gene, clone size, V gene, D gene, CDR3 protein, CDR3 DNA. D genes are given only for firm matches. Clone size is not always given. Where it is, it says once, few, many or a class for expanded clones.

TRBJ1-2	.	TRBV5-8	TRBD1	CASSIPGQGNGYTF	TGTGCCAGCAGCATACCGGGACAGGGAAATGGCTACACCTTC
TRBJ2-3	few	TRBV6-5	TRBD2	CASSYSRASGGAGGTDTQYF	TGTGCCAGCAGTTACTCGAGGGCTAGCGGGGGGGCCGGAGGCACAGATACGCAGTATTTT
TRBJ2-5	.	TRBV20-1	.	CSAPPGAGKTQYF	TGCAGTGCGCCCCCGGGGGCCGGTAAGACCCAGTACTTC
TRBJ1-6	many	TRBV3-1	TRBD1	CASSQGQGSSPLHF	TGTGCCAGCAGCCAGGGACAGGGGAGTTCACCCCTCCACTTT
TRBJ2-1	few	TRBV10-3	TRBD2	CAISESQRGGNEQFF	TGTGCCATCAGTGAGTCGCAGCGGGGGGGAAATGAGCAGTTCTTC
TRBJ2-1	many	TRBV2	.	CASRLDTYNEQFF	TGTGCCAGCAGACTCGACACGTACAATGAGCAGTTCTTC
TRBJ2-7	many	TRBV5-1	TRBD1	CASRWTGGATGEQYF	TGCGCCAGCAGGTGGACAGGGGGCGCAACGGGTGAGCAGTACTTC
TRBJ2-1	.	TRBV5-1	.	CASSLAPASSYNEQFF	TGCGCCAGCAGCTTGGCGCCAGCGAGCTCCTACAATGAGCAGTTCTTC
TRBJ1-1	many	TRBV5-5	TRBD1	CASSLGTGGAGTEAFF	TGTGCCAGCAGCCTCGGGACAGGGGGCGCGGGCACTGAAGCTTTCTTT
TRBJ1-4	many	TRBV11-2	.	CASSLRRDEKLFF	TGTGCCAGCAGCTTAAGACGGGATGAAAAACTGTTTTTT
TRBJ2-5	.	TRBV2	.	CASGRGRAETQYF	TGTGCCAGTGGGAGGGGGCGGGCGGAGACCCAGTACTTC
TRBJ2-7	many	TRBV7-2	TRBD1	CASSPHLGQGDEQYF	TGTGCCAGCAGCCCCCACCTGGGACAGGGGGACGAGCAGTACTTC
TRBJ1-1	many	TRBV18	TRBD1	CASSPGQVLTEAFF	TGTGCCAGCTCACCTGGACAGGTTCTCACTGAAGCTTTCTTT
TRBJ2-7	many	TRBV20-1	.	CSAQGREDRDYEQYF	TGCAGTGCGCAAGGGAGGGAGGACAGGGACTACGAGCAGTACTTC
TRBJ2-1	few	TRBV29-1	TRBD1	CSVGTGVEQFF	TGCAGCGTAGGGACAGGGGTCGAGCAGTTCTTC
TRBJ2-7	many	TRBV6-2/TRBV6-3	.	CASSYLTDSSTYEQYF	TGTGCCAGCAGTTACTTAACGGACAGTTCTACCTACGAGCAGTACTTC
TRBJ1-2	.	TRBV16	TRBD1	CVSSQSGTGGANYGYTF	TGTGTCAGCAGCCAATCCGGGACAGGGGGAGCCAACTATGGCTACACCTTC
TRBJ2-1	.	TRBV28	.	CASTRGTGSSYNEQFF	TGTGCCAGCACACGTGGGACGGGAAGCTCCTACAATGAGCAGTTCTTC
TRBJ2-5	many	TRBV2	TRBD2	CARAEPSGGSETQYF	TGTGCCAGAGCGGAACCTAGCGGGGGATCTGAGACCCAGTACTTC
TRBJ1-1	many	TRBV5-1	.	CASSRDIIFTEAFF	TGCGCCAGCAGCCGCGACATCATCTTCACTGAAGCTTTCTTT
TRBJ2-7	.	TRBV11-2	TRBD1	CASSLDRPTSYEQYF	TGTGCCAGCAGCCTGGACAGGCCGACCTCCTACGAGCAGTACTTC
TRBJ2-5	.	TRBV12-3/TRBV12-4	.	CASSQTAKQETQYF	TGTGCCAGCAGTCAGACAGCCAAACAAGAGACCCAGTACTTC
TRBJ2-1	.	TRBV10-1	.	CASSPGGRPYNEQFF	TGCGCCAGCAGTCCCGGGGGCCGACCCTACAATGAGCAGTTCTTC
TRBJ1-4	.	TRBV9	.	CASSVGSGPNEKLFF	TGTGCCAGCAGCGTAGGATCTGGGCCCAATGAAAAACTGTTTTTT
TRBJ2-2	.	TRBV6-1	TRBD1	CAVSTGVAGTGELFF	TGTGCCGTCTCGACAGGGGTCGCGGGCACCGGGGAGCTGTTTTTT
TRBJ2-5	.	TRBV3-1	TRBD2	CASSQFSSGGGSETQYF	TGTGCCAGCAGCCAATTTTCTAGCGGGGGGGGTTCGGAGACCCAGTACTTC
TRBJ1-2	.	TRBV20-1	.	CSAIVRQGYGYTF	TGCAGTGCTATCGTCAGGCAAGGCTATGGCTACACCTTC
TRBJ1-1	.	TRBV2	.	CASRTGHPNTEAFF	TGTGCCAGCAGAACCGGACACCCGAACACTGAAGCTTTCTTT
TRBJ2-5	many	TRBV20-1	.	CSARQLQETQYF	TGCAGTGCTAGACAGTTGCAAGAGACCCAGTACTTC
TRBJ2-4	.	TRBV4-3	.	CASSQDPPPGEGDIQYF	TGCGCCAGCAGCCAAGATCCCCCGCCAGGGGAGGGTGACATTCAGTACTTC
TRBJ2-1	few	TRBV4-1	.	CASSQKRDWNEQFF	TGCGCCAGCAGCCAAAAAAGGGATTGGAATGAGCAGTTCTTC
TRBJ2-2	.	TRBV6-1	.	CASSRTRGRDTGELFF	TGTGCCAGCAGTCGTACTAGGGGGCGGGATACCGGGGAGCTGTTTTTT
TRBJ2-3	many	TRBV11-2	.	CASSLRGLSTDTQYF	TGTGCCAGCAGCTTAAGGGGCCTTAGCACAGATACGCAGTATTTT
TRBJ2-1	few	TRBV10-2	.	CAISLGQSNEQFF	TGCGCCATCTCACTGGGGCAGTCGAATGAGCAGTTCTTC
TRBJ2-7	many	TRBV11-2	.	CASSRPLSSYEQYF	TGTGCCAGCAGTCGACCTCTGAGCTCCTACGAGCAGTACTTC
TRBJ2-3	many	TRBV11-2	.	CASSPVGGPDTQYF	TGTGCCAGCAGCCCGGTGGGAGGTCCAGATACGCAGTATTTT
TRBJ1-5	few	TRBV7-9	.	CASSSPLDRMSTDTQHF	TGTGCCAGCAGCTCGCCACTCGACAGGATGAGCACAGATACGCAGCATTTT
TRBJ2-1	few	TRBV9	.	CASSEGLATPYNEQFF	TGTGCCAGCAGCGAGGGACTTGCCACCCCCTACAATGAGCAGTTCTTC
TRBJ2-1	many	TRBV11-2	TRBD2	CASSQVFAGGHYNEQFF	TGTGCCAGCAGTCAAGTCTTTGCGGGGGGGCATTACAATGAGCAGTTCTTC
TRBJ2-2	few	TRBV3-1	.	CASSQGLIGTGGELFF	TGTGCCAGCAGCCAAGGTCTTATAGGGACCGGCGGGGAGCTGTTTTTT